This TCR beta chain was captured by sequencing in a study of OX40 agonist ivuxolimab in advanced cancers. Per the germline V gene, CDR1 is SGHNT and CDR2 is YENEEA. V lost 3 bases to trimming and J lost 8 bases, with 7 bases between them. This CDR3 contains 12 residues. Study conclusions and caveats: The CD4+ and CD8+ T cells in the blood had expanded clonally by week 6 at 0.1 to 3.0 mg/kg. Averaged across samples, CD8+ T cells carried more expanded clones than CD4+ did.

Sequencing was performed with immunoSEQ multiplex PCR; in TCRdb, only in-frame clones are kept and a portion is missing. Of some 65,000 clones detected, around 87% appear once; the ten largest clones hold 0.38%. With regard to this clone: As yet, its antigen is unknown.

The TCR was taken from an adult with an advanced solid tumor such as melanoma, head and neck, liver or kidney cancer. The V call is TRBV11-3, the J call TRBJ1-4; TRBD1 is a possible D gene (6 bases). The source material was CD4+ or CD8+ T cells sorted from blood, sampled in a trial of the OX40 agonist ivuxolimab. This CDR3 reads CASSFDREKLFF. CDR3 bases: TGTGCCAGCAGCTTCGACAGGGAAAAACTGTTTTTT.